Listed below are T cell receptor beta chains from one sample, sequenced in a study of T cells in Graves' hyperthyroidism and ophthalmopathy. TCRdb processed the multiplex PCR reads anew with MiXCR; each CDR3 protein has one entry. The sample consists of around 290,000 distinct CDR3 sequences, approximately 15% of them appearing once. Sequenced sample: blood. Receptor source: a woman aged 55 to 70 with Graves' ophthalmopathy. The conserved cysteine and the conserved F or W are not part of the CDR3 here. Fields, in order: V gene, J gene, CDR3 length, CDR3 protein.

TRBV4-2,TRBJ1-1,14,ASSAYTGTVNTEAF
TRBV9,TRBJ2-2,9,ASTRTGELF
TRBV9,TRBJ2-1,15,ASSQFRQGRADNEQF
TRBV20-1,TRBJ2-1,13,SVLPGGSVLNEQF
TRBV28,TRBJ1-3,13,ASSHPGGFGNTIY
TRBV20-1,TRBJ1-2,16,SARDPWGRGQANYGYT
TRBV5-1,TRBJ2-1,12,ASSLQGASNEQF
TRBV20-1,TRBJ2-5,12,SASSGGAQETQY
TRBV5-1,TRBJ2-1,12,ASSGQGVSNEQF
TRBV20-1,TRBJ1-2,13,SARDGTGTTYGYT
TRBV19,TRBJ2-3,10,ASSQTVGAQY
TRBV5-4,TRBJ1-2,13,ASSVEAGLYYGYT
TRBV5-4,TRBJ1-2,14,ASSLEGGPRNYGYT
TRBV14,TRBJ1-1,15,ASSRSLRGTWNTEAF
TRBV6-2/TRBV6-3,TRBJ1-5,13,ASSQTRVSNQPQH
TRBV5-4,TRBJ1-4,11,ASGQDVDEKLF
TRBV18,TRBJ1-4,15,ASSPRTASRANEKLF
TRBV5-1,TRBJ2-3,15,ASSSEIGGSSSGTQY
TRBV2,TRBJ1-5,11,ASRQGSNQPQH
TRBV4-1,TRBJ2-2,13,ASSQRTGSTGELF
TRBV2,TRBJ2-1,12,ASSQRTSGDEQF
TRBV20-1,TRBJ2-3,12,SARDRLNTDTQY
TRBV3-1,TRBJ2-7,13,ASSQESGFGYEQY
TRBV24-1,TRBJ2-7,13,ATSDPGQTLDEQY
TRBV6-1,TRBJ2-5,12,ASRARDVQETQY
TRBV7-2,TRBJ1-5,13,ASSQDTSWNQPQH
TRBV24-1,TRBJ2-3,12,ATSEPLETDTQY
TRBV20-1,TRBJ2-3,12,SAGGRGGSDTQY
TRBV7-3,TRBJ2-7,12,ASSLRTDSYEQY
TRBV12-3/TRBV12-4,TRBJ1-1,11,ASSRETHTEAF
TRBV13,TRBJ1-2,10,ASSLVRGVYT
TRBV6-2/TRBV6-3,TRBJ2-6,13,ASWGQGRGANVLT
TRBV7-9,TRBJ2-6,13,ASSFHGSGANVLT
TRBV20-1,TRBJ1-5,14,SARDTARGGNQPQH
TRBV6-2/TRBV6-3,TRBJ1-2,11,ASSLGQRNGYT
TRBV5-4,TRBJ1-2,11,ASSLAGREGYT
TRBV20-1,TRBJ2-5,10,SAGTSGETQY
TRBV18,TRBJ1-5,10,ASSHPNQPQH
TRBV7-8,TRBJ2-7,13,ASSLEGARNYEQY